This T cell receptor (beta chain) was sequenced in a study of chemoradiotherapy in HPV16-positive cancers. Study-level background: A couple of HPV16-positive patients' cells yielded candidate HPV-specific clones and common motifs. Notes on the study in general: Candidate HPV-specific clones and E7-related TCR motifs grew in tumor during treatment.

CDR1 is MNHEY and CDR2 is SMNVEV in the germline V gene (reference sequence). This CDR3 is built from 15 residues. V shed 6 bases and J 4 bases; nucleotides not matched to a gene: 4. Repeated repertoire sampling spanned the course of chemoradiotherapy. As regards this clone: The antigen is not known.

Profiled with immunoSEQ multiplex PCR; TCRdb holds only in-frame clones, not every one. The profile shows about 9,600 clones, 60% to 85% of them singletons. V gene TRBV27 combines with J gene TRBJ2-2, with TRBD1 matching 11 bases. Sequencing used tumor tissue, obtained from a patient who underwent chemoradiotherapy. The TCR was taken from a human donor with HPV-associated anogenital cancer. In DNA, the CDR3 is TGTGCCAGCAGCCACGGACAGGGGGCCACCGGGGAGCTGTTTTTT. Residues: CASSHGQGATGELFF.